This TCR beta chain was observed in a study of early T cells in non-severe SARS-CoV-2 infection. Findings of the study overall: VDJdb-based annotation leaned toward anti-spike CD8 responses and missed private and CD4 specificities.

TCRdb called the 5' RACE reads again in MiXCR, with one record for every CDR3 protein. The profile shows tens of thousands of distinct CDR3 sequences, over 4.5% of them singletons. Germline V lookup: CDR1 SNHLY, CDR2 FYNNEI. Trimming cost V 5 bases and J 12 bases; bases outside gene matches: 9. The CDR3 has 14 residues. This clonotype was observed many times. Its target is not known. The source of this sequence is an adult who was a healthcare worker with PCR-confirmed SARS-CoV-2 infection or an uninfected control (not recorded which). Sequenced input: whole blood. This sequence joins TRBV2 and TRBJ1-6; 8 positions agree with TRBD1. CDR3 nucleotide sequence: TGTGCCAGCAGTACCCTCGGACAGGGAGGACCCCTCCACTTT. This encodes CASSTLGQGGPLHF.